This T cell receptor beta chain is from a study of cytomegalovirus exposure and HLA in healthy donors. Study-wide points: Highly shared sequence variants in one cluster were likely a sequencing artifact.

60 Vbeta and 13 Jbeta primers were used in PCR. The data were produced by immunoSEQ multiplex PCR, yet TCRdb's version contains in-frame clones alone and is incomplete. This sample's table reports about 210,000 clones. Germline CDR1 LNHDA, CDR2 SQIVND (reference sequence). The V and J ends lost 2 bases and 5 bases respectively, with 13 bases between them. The CDR3 is 15 amino acids. About this clone: Its antigen is undetermined.

The chain recombines TRBV19 with TRBJ1-5, with D possibly being TRBD1 (5 bases). Specimen: PBMCs. This clonotype was obtained from a woman aged 25 to 45 in good health and CMV-seropositive. The CDR3 loop reads CASSIRQGGDQPQHF. CDR3 coding DNA: TGTGCCAGTAGTATACGCCAGGGAGGGGATCAGCCCCAGCATTTT. The full variable domain, in which reference TRBV19 and TRBJ1-5 provide the parts outside the CDR3, is DGGITQSPKYLFRKEGQNVTLSCEQNLNHDAMYWYRQDPGQGLRLIYYSQIVNDFQKGDIAEGYSVSREKKESFPLTVTSAQKNPTAFYLCASSIRQGGDQPQHFGDGTRLSIL.